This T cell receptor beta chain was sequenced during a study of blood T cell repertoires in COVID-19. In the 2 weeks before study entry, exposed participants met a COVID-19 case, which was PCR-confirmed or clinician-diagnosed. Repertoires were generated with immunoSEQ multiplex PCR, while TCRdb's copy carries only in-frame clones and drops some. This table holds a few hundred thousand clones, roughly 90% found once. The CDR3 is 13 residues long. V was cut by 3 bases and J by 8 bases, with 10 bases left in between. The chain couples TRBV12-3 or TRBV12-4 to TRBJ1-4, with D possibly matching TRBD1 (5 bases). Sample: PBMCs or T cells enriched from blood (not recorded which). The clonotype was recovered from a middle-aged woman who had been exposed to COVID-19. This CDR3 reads CASSFQGSEKLFF. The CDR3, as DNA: TGTGCCAGCAGTTTCCAGGGAAGCGAAAAACTGTTTTTT.